These 28 T cell receptor beta chains originate from one sample sequenced in a study of blood T cell repertoires in COVID-19. Repertoires were generated with immunoSEQ multiplex PCR, while TCRdb's copy carries only in-frame clones and drops some. The sample includes more than 90,000 clones, about 76% of them seen just once. Source material: peripheral blood. These receptors all stem from an elderly woman with acute or convalescent COVID-19.

This chain connects TRBV7-6 to TRBJ1-3, with a tentative D call TRBD1 (6 bases). The V gene lost 1 base and the J gene lost 3 bases, with 7 bases spanning the gap. Germline V gives CDR1 SGHVS, CDR2 FNYEAQ. The CDR3 totals 14 residues. The CDR3 region has the DNA TGTGCCAGCAGCTTAGGGACAGTTGGAAACACCATATATTTT. It translates to CASSLGTVGNTIYF.

This clone was recorded once. Written as DNA, the CDR3 is TGCAGCGTTTCCCCGGGACAGGGGGAATACGAGCAGTACTTC. Its protein product is CSVSPGQGEYEQYF. The chain has TRBV29-1 and TRBJ2-7; 11 bases are shared with TRBD1. Germline CDR1 is SQVTM and CDR2 is ANQGSEA. V was pared by 5 bases and J by 4 bases, with 7 bases of the junction left unmatched. The CDR3 covers 14 residues.

This clone was recorded a few times. This chain joins TRBV5-5 and TRBJ1-4; 8 nucleotides align to TRBD1. This CDR3 region has 14 residues. V lost 4 bases and J lost 6; bases outside the gene matches: 5. Germline V gene sequence: CDR1 SGHKS, CDR2 YYEKEE (reference sequence). This chain's CDR3 is CASSRQTGDEKLFF. CDR3 nucleotides: TGTGCCAGCAGCAGGCAGACAGGGGATGAAAAACTGTTTTTT.

This sequence joins TRBV5-1 and TRBJ2-5; TRBD1 matches at 8 bases. CDR3 size: 15 residues. Germline V gene lookup returns CDR1 SGHRS and CDR2 YFSETQ. Trimming removed 4 bases from V and 5 bases from J; junction bases left unmatched: 10. In DNA, the CDR3 is TGCGCCAGCAGCCTCCTCCCAAACAGGGGGGAGACCCAGTACTTC. This translates into CASSLLPNRGETQYF. Full variable domain (missing parts from reference TRBV5-1 and TRBJ2-5): KAGVTQTPRYLIKTRGQQVTLSCSPISGHRSVSWYQQTPGQGLQFLFEYFSETQRNKGNFPGRFSGRQFSNSRSEMNVSTLELGDSALYLCASSLLPNRGETQYFGPGTRLLVL.

This chain joins TRBV18 and TRBJ2-1, with D perhaps TRBD2 (5 bases). This CDR3 region has 16 residues. Between the trimmed V and J ends, which lost 0 bases and 0 bases, there was a span of 9 bases. Per germline, CDR1 KGHSH and CDR2 LQKENI. Written as DNA, the CDR3 is TGTGCCAGCTCACCACCGAACGGGAACTCCTACAATGAGCAGTTCTTC. Translation gives CASSPPNGNSYNEQFF.

This clone was observed a handful of times. The CDR3 reads CASSKRQGRAAGTDTQYF. CDR3 sequence (DNA): TGTGCCAGCAGCAAAAGGCAGGGGAGGGCCGCCGGCACAGATACGCAGTATTTT. The chain employs TRBV7-2 and TRBJ2-3, with a tentative D call TRBD2 (7 bases). This CDR3 has 18 amino acids. In germline, CDR1 is SGHTA, CDR2 FQGNSA. Trimming removed 5 bases from V and 1 base from J, with 22 bases in between.

The rearrangement uses TRBV7-9 and TRBJ2-5, with D tentatively TRBD1 (6 bases). V shed 3 bases and J shed 2 bases, with 13 bases lying between them. This CDR3 has 15 residues. Germline-derived CDR1 and CDR2 are SEHNR and FQNEAQ (reference sequence). The CDR3 bases are TGTGCCAGCAGCTTGGGCAGGGGCTTGCAAGAGACCCAGTACTTC. This gives the protein CASSLGRGLQETQYF.

The rearrangement uses TRBV7-2 and TRBJ2-7; 12 bases agree with TRBD2. The CDR3 spans 16 residues. V lost 4 bases and J lost 0; bases outside the gene matches: 4. CDR1 and CDR2 from the germline V gene are SGHTA and FQGNSA. The CDR3 DNA reads as TGTGCCAGCAGCTCCGGACTAGCGGGGACCTCCTACGAGCAGTACTTC. It codes for CASSSGLAGTSYEQYF.

The CDR3 bases are TGCGCCAGCAGCTCCGGACAGGGGCGAAATTCACCCCTCCACTTT. Encoded protein: CASSSGQGRNSPLHF. The V and J genes are TRBV5-1 and TRBJ1-6, with 9 bases identical to TRBD1. The CDR3 is 15 residues long. In germline, CDR1 is SGHRS, CDR2 YFSETQ. Losses at the gene ends were 3 bases for V and 7 bases for J; bases not matched to a gene: 5.

The chain combines TRBV30 with TRBJ2-7, with D perhaps TRBD1 (5 bases). Germline V gene sequence: CDR1 GTSNPN, CDR2 SVGIG (reference sequence). V was cut by 2 bases and J by 1 base, with 15 bases left in between. This CDR3 spans 15 amino acids. CDR3 in amino acids: CAWSPPQGRSYEQYF. The CDR3 coding sequence is TGTGCCTGGAGTCCCCCCCAGGGTCGGTCCTACGAGCAGTACTTC.

The CDR3 sequence: CASSLASGARGNSPLHF. CDR3 in DNA: TGTGCCAGCAGCTTAGCGAGTGGGGCCAGGGGCAATTCACCCCTCCACTTT. This chain joins TRBV7-2 and TRBJ1-6, with D possibly matching TRBD1 (6 bases). The CDR3 is 17 residues long. V shed 0 bases and J shed 7 bases, with 16 bases lying between them. The germline CDR1 and CDR2 sequences are SGHTA and FQGNSA.

The chain joins TRBV10-3 to TRBJ2-5; D is possibly TRBD1 (6 bases). The CDR3 loop spans 13 amino acids. V lost 6 bases, J lost 4 bases, and 12 bases lay in between. CDR1 and CDR2 from the germline V gene are ENHRY and SYGVKD. This CDR3 is CAIRGGRGETQYF. CDR3 in DNA: TGTGCCATCAGAGGAGGCAGGGGAGAGACCCAGTACTTC.

The J gene is TRBJ1-1, the V gene TRBV3-1 (or the pseudogene TRBV3-2), with D possibly TRBD1 on 6 matching bases. The CDR3 runs 14 residues. Germline V CDR1 and CDR2: LGHDT, YNNKEL (reference sequence). The V gene lost 0 bases and the J gene lost 5 bases, with 10 bases spanning the gap. The DNA for the CDR3 is TGTGCCAGCAGCCAAGAAGCCACAGGGACTGAAGCTTTCTTT. It codes for CASSQEATGTEAFF.

The chain joins TRBV18 to TRBJ2-3, with 7 positions matching TRBD1. This CDR3 has 16 amino acids. Germline assignment: CDR1 KGHSH and CDR2 LQKENI. Trimming took 3 bases from V and 1 from J; bases not matched to a gene: 7. The CDR3 region has the DNA TGTGCCAGCTCACCTCCGGTTGGACAGGGCACAGATACGCAGTATTTT. Its protein is CASSPPVGQGTDTQYF.

This clone was picked up a small number of times. The chain recombines TRBV2 with TRBJ2-2, with unresolved D. The germline V gene encodes CDR1 SNHLY and CDR2 FYNNEI. The germline V and J ends were trimmed by 1 base and 5 bases, with 5 bases remaining between them. CDR3 length: 13 residues. The CDR3 coding sequence is TGTGCCAGCAGTGAAGTTAGTACCGGGGAGCTGTTTTTT. Its protein product is CASSEVSTGELFF.

The chain recombines TRBV11-2 with TRBJ1-1; TRBD1 aligns across 7 bases. The CDR3 consists of 15 residues. The V and J ends lost 1 base and 4 bases, in that order; junction bases with no gene match: 6. Germline lookup yields CDR1 SGHAT and CDR2 FQNNGV. CDR3 amino acids: CASSLALTGSTEAFF. As DNA, the CDR3 is TGTGCCAGCAGCTTAGCCTTGACAGGGAGCACTGAAGCTTTCTTT.

V usage is TRBV9 and J usage is TRBJ1-6, with D possibly matching TRBD1 (6 bases). The CDR3 has 17 residues. Deletions cut 4 bases from V and 0 bases from J, with 14 bases between. Germline V CDR1 and CDR2: SGDLS, YYNGEE. The CDR3 nucleotides are TGTGCCAGCAGCCCATATGACAGGAGCTCCTATAATTCACCCCTCCACTTT. Encoded protein: CASSPYDRSSYNSPLHF.

The rearrangement links TRBV4-1 to TRBJ2-2; 10 bases are a match to TRBD2. The CDR3 is made up of 15 amino acids. Germline values: CDR1 MGHRA, CDR2 YSYEKL. Trimming cost V 6 bases and J 4 bases; bases outside gene matches: 5. The CDR3 is CASRRLAGGTGELFF. The DNA of the CDR3 is TGCGCCAGCAGAAGACTAGCGGGCGGCACCGGGGAGCTGTTTTTT.

The chain has TRBV11-2 and TRBJ2-7, with D possibly TRBD2 on 6 matching bases. CDR1 is SGHAT, CDR2 FQNNGV, per germline. The ends were cut back, 5 bases at V and 2 bases at J, with 16 bases in the middle. The CDR3 contains 15 residues. The CDR3, as DNA: TGTGCCAGCAGCCCCTTGGGACTTTCAGCCTACGAGCAGTACTTC. This translates into CASSPLGLSAYEQYF.

As DNA, the CDR3 is TGCGCCAGCAGCTTACAGGGGGCATCGCAGTATTTT. This encodes CASSLQGASQYF. V is TRBV5-1 and J is TRBJ2-3, with 9 bases lining up with TRBD1. Germline values: CDR1 SGHRS, CDR2 YFSETQ. The V gene end was trimmed by 2 bases and the J gene end by 10 bases; junction bases not matched to a gene: 2. The CDR3 runs to 12 residues.

The chain is built from TRBV21-1 and TRBJ1-2. TRBV21-1 is a known pseudogene. The CDR3 is 14 amino acids. The CDR3 coding sequence is TGTGCCAGCAGCAAAACCCGGGCTAACTATGGCTACACCTTC. Translation gives CASSKTRANYGYTF.

The chain links TRBV19 to TRBJ2-2, with D perhaps matching TRBD2 (5 bases). CDR3 size: 15 residues. Trimming shortened V by 5 bases and J by 5 bases, and 15 bases separated the two germline ends. Germline V lookup: CDR1 LNHDA, CDR2 SQIVND (reference sequence). CDR3 bases: TGTGCCAGTAGTGTCGGTCGGACTGTGACCGGGGAGCTGTTTTTT. Encoded protein: CASSVGRTVTGELFF.

The genes are TRBV28 and TRBJ2-5; D is ambiguous. Germline assignment: CDR1 MDHEN and CDR2 SYDVKM. This CDR3 is built from 11 residues. The V end lost 6 bases, the J end lost 3 bases, and 5 bases lay between the germline ends. The CDR3 region has the DNA TGTGCCAGCAGCTTTGAAGAGACCCAGTACTTC. Protein sequence: CASSFEETQYF.

This clone was seen a few times. The chain has TRBV7-9 and TRBJ1-2, with no clear D. CDR3 length: 12 amino acids. The V gene lost 5 bases and the J gene lost 6 bases, with 10 bases spanning the gap. The germline gives CDR1 SEHNR, CDR2 FQNEAQ (reference sequence). The CDR3 coding sequence is TGTGCCAGCAGCCGGATTCAGGATGGCTACACCTTC. Translation gives CASSRIQDGYTF.

The chain carries TRBV6-6 and TRBJ1-1, with 10 bases lining up with TRBD1. The CDR3 length is 14 residues. V dropped 4 bases and J dropped 4; count of bases not matched to a gene: 3. Germline V gives CDR1 MNHNY, CDR2 SVGAGI (reference sequence). The CDR3 sequence: CASSSGQGGTEAFF. CDR3 sequence (DNA): TGTGCCAGCAGTTCCGGACAGGGGGGCACTGAAGCTTTCTTT.

The chain is built from TRBV6-2 or TRBV6-3 and TRBJ2-1, with D unresolved. Trimming removed 5 bases from V and 4 bases from J, with 15 bases in between. The CDR3 loop spans 15 amino acids. Looked up from germline, CDR1 is MNHEY and CDR2 is SVGEGT. As DNA, the CDR3 is TGTGCCAGCAGTATTCCGCGATCCGCGTACAATGAGCAGTTCTTC. Residues: CASSIPRSAYNEQFF.

This sequence joins TRBV9 and TRBJ1-6, with TRBD1 matching over 9 bases. The CDR3 is 15 amino acids. Unmatched junction bases numbered 8, after V lost 3 bases and J lost 10 bases. Germline V gene sequence: CDR1 SGDLS, CDR2 YYNGEE. As DNA, the CDR3 is TGTGCCAGCAGCGATGGGACAGGGTGGGGGTCACCCCTCCACTTT. Translated: CASSDGTGWGSPLHF.

The rearrangement links TRBV2 to TRBJ1-2; D remains ambiguous. The CDR3 consists of 14 residues. With 6 bases removed from V and 2 bases from J, the gap between germline ends came to 13 bases. CDR1 SNHLY and CDR2 FYNNEI come from the germline V gene. CDR3 loop: CASRVGRENYGYTF. The CDR3 nucleotides read TGTGCCAGCAGAGTCGGACGGGAAAACTATGGCTACACCTTC.